This TCR beta chain comes out of a study of CD8 T cells in Susac syndrome. Overall study results and limits: In its TCR sequencing and HLA analysis, the study acknowledged that the number of individuals was relatively small.

Sequencing of TCR beta, carried out with a high-throughput approach, was applied to CD8+ and CD4+ T cells from the blood. Matching for age and sex applied to the controls, who were healthy donors. Germline V gene data show CDR1 as SGHTA and CDR2 as FQGNSA. The V segment lost 5 bases and the J segment 6 bases; nucleotides outside the gene matches: 3. The CDR3 is made up of 14 amino acids. With random hexamers, roughly 0.5 to 1 ug RNA was reverse transcribed. Amplification of TCR beta CDR3 spanned 54 Vbeta and 13 Jbeta via immunoSEQ multiplex PCR. MiXCR, applied by TCRdb to the immunoSEQ multiplex PCR reads, yields one record per CDR3 protein. The table has around 130,000 distinct CDR3 sequences, about 96% seen once. As regards this clonotype: Its antigen is not known.

This TCR came from a human donor in good health. The sample taken for sequencing was CD4+ T cells from PBMCs. The genes are TRBV7-2 and TRBJ2-1, with TRBD2 identical over 11 bases. The CDR3 DNA reads TGTGCCAGCAGCCAGGGACTAGCGGTCAATGAGCAGTTCTTC. It specifies CASSQGLAVNEQFF.